What follows are 18 T cell receptor beta chains derived from one specimen sequenced in a study of OX40 agonist ivuxolimab in advanced cancers. Measured with immunoSEQ multiplex PCR; TCRdb has only the in-frame clones, and not every one. The table records 55,000 to 65,000 clones, 85% to 90% of them present only once. This specimen consisted of CD4+ or CD8+ T cells sorted from blood, obtained in a trial of the OX40 agonist ivuxolimab. Receptors were obtained from an adult with an advanced solid tumor such as melanoma, head and neck, liver or kidney cancer.

This chain joins TRBV9 and TRBJ2-5, with TRBD2 matching over 9 bases. The DNA end is a closer match to TRBJ2-7, so the J assignment may be wrong. The CDR3 is made up of 16 amino acids. Germline V gene data show CDR1 as SGDLS and CDR2 as YYNGEE. CDR3 loop: CASSSQRGALSYEQYF. CDR3 DNA sequence: TGTGCCAGCAGCTCCCAGCGGGGGGCCCTCTCCTACGAGCAGTACTTC.

The chain recombines TRBV6-1 with TRBJ1-6, with no clear D. CDR3 length equals 13 residues. Germline loops: CDR1 MNHNS, CDR2 SASEGT. The ends were cut back, 3 bases at V and 7 bases at J, with 7 bases in the middle. The DNA for the CDR3 is TGTGCCAGCAGTGAGACGACCAATTCACCCCTCCACTTT. The encoded protein is CASSETTNSPLHF.

The chain has TRBV11-2 and TRBJ2-5; 8 nucleotides match TRBD1. The CDR3 length is 15 residues. The V segment lost 3 bases and the J segment 5 bases; nucleotides outside the gene matches: 8. Germline V gene sequence: CDR1 SGHAT, CDR2 FQNNGV. CDR3: CASSFGTGSAETQYF. The CDR3 bases are TGTGCCAGCAGCTTCGGGACAGGTTCAGCGGAGACCCAGTACTTC.

This chain joins TRBV7-2 and TRBJ1-2; D not resolved. Per germline, CDR1 SGHTA and CDR2 FQGNSA. The length of the CDR3 is 8 residues. V was clipped by 11 bases and J by 6 bases, with 4 bases between them. The CDR3 is CADDGYTF. The CDR3 DNA sequence: TGTGCCGACGATGGCTACACCTTC. The whole variable domain, filled in from reference TRBV7-2 and TRBJ1-2, reads GAGVSQSPSNKVTEKGKDVELRCDPISGHTALYWYRQSLGQGLEFLIYFQGNSAPDKSGLPSDRFSAERTGGSVSTLTIQRTQQEDSAVYLCADDGYTFGSGTRLTVV.

The chain combines TRBV30 with TRBJ2-3, with 8 nucleotides matching TRBD1. The CDR3 runs 14 residues. V was pared by 2 bases and J by 4 bases, with 5 bases of the junction left unmatched. Germline CDR1 and CDR2: GTSNPN and SVGIG (reference sequence). This CDR3 reads CAWSPQGVADTQYF. In DNA form, the CDR3 reads TGTGCCTGGAGTCCACAGGGGGTCGCAGATACGCAGTATTTT.

The chain has TRBV19 and TRBJ1-6, with TRBD1 as a possible D gene (5 bases). V was cut by 11 bases and J by 7 bases, with 12 bases left in between. The CDR3 is 12 amino acids. Per germline, CDR1 LNHDA and CDR2 SQIVND (reference sequence). The CDR3 region has the DNA TGTGCCGTCAGGGAGGGGAATTCACCCCTCCACTTT. Its translation: CAVREGNSPLHF.

The chain uses TRBV18 and TRBJ2-1; D is possibly TRBD2 (5 bases). Germline CDR1 is KGHSH and CDR2 is LQKENI. The germline V and J ends were trimmed by 3 bases and 5 bases, with 8 bases remaining between them. CDR3 length equals 13 residues. The CDR3 sequence: CASSPPGDNEQFF. CDR3 DNA sequence: TGTGCCAGCTCACCCCCCGGGGACAATGAGCAGTTCTTC. The full variable domain, with the rest looked up from reference TRBV18 and TRBJ2-1, is NAGVMQNPRHLVRRRGQEARLRCSPMKGHSHVYWYRQLPEEGLKFMVYLQKENIIDESGMPKERFSAEFPKEGPSILRIQQVVRGDSAAYFCASSPPGDNEQFFGPGTRLTVL.

This clone has just a few counts. The chain couples TRBV6-5 to TRBJ1-2, with TRBD1 as a possible D gene (5 bases). CDR3 length: 11 residues. With 8 bases removed from V and 7 bases from J, the gap between germline ends came to 11 bases. Germline V gives CDR1 MNHEY, CDR2 SVGAGI. CDR3 DNA: TGTGCCAGCGGACGACAGCTTGGCTACACCTTC. Encoded protein: CASGRQLGYTF.

The genes are TRBV18 and TRBJ2-1; D is undetermined. The CDR3 length is 17 residues. Trimming removed 2 bases from V and 1 base from J, with 15 bases in between. Germline V lookup: CDR1 KGHSH, CDR2 LQKENI. The CDR3 DNA reads as TGTGCCAGCTCACCAGAGATTGCCGAACCTTCCTACAATGAGCAGTTCTTC. As protein: CASSPEIAEPSYNEQFF.

V usage is TRBV5-8 and J usage is TRBJ2-3; 8 bases align to TRBD1. V lost 4 bases to trimming and J lost 2 bases; unmatched junction nucleotides: 6. This CDR3 comprises 15 residues. The germline gives CDR1 SGHTS, CDR2 YDEGEE. CDR3 amino acids: CASSTGTGITDTQYF. CDR3 coding DNA: TGTGCCAGCAGCACCGGGACAGGCATCACAGATACGCAGTATTTT.

The chain has TRBV4-3 and TRBJ2-5; a weak D match, TRBD1 (5 bases). V lost 2 bases and J 5 bases, leaving 15 bases between the germline ends. Germline CDR1 reads LGHNA; CDR2 reads YSLEER. The CDR3 spans 15 residues. CDR3 sequence reads: CASSQTYYGAETQYF. The CDR3 region has the DNA TGCGCCAGCAGCCAAACTTATTATGGGGCGGAGACCCAGTACTTC.

This clone has just a few counts. The genes are TRBV28 and TRBJ1-5; possible D gene TRBD1, 5 bases. Germline-derived CDR1 and CDR2 are MDHEN and SYDVKM. With 5 bases removed from V and 7 bases from J, the gap between germline ends came to 15 bases. The CDR3 loop spans 14 amino acids. CDR3 nucleotides: TGTGCCAGCAGTCCGACAGAATACTTGCAGCCCCAGCATTTT. Protein: CASSPTEYLQPQHF.

V gene TRBV11-3 combines with J gene TRBJ2-3, with 8 bases fitting TRBD2. The CDR3 contains 14 residues. V was clipped by 2 bases and J by 8 bases; unmatched bases: 6. CDR1 SGHNT and CDR2 YENEEA come from the germline V gene. CDR3: CASSLLAGSSTQYF. CDR3 DNA sequence: TGTGCCAGCAGCTTACTAGCGGGCTCGAGTACGCAGTATTTT.

In its sample, this clone was seen a few times. The chain couples TRBV28 to TRBJ1-1; tentatively, D is TRBD1 (5 bases). The CDR3 spans 15 residues. Deletions cut 4 bases from V and 3 bases from J, with 15 bases between. Germline V lookup: CDR1 MDHEN, CDR2 SYDVKM. CDR3 DNA sequence: TGTGCCAGCAGTTCCCACGGGGCAGCTTACACTGAAGCTTTCTTT. This gives the protein CASSSHGAAYTEAFF.

This clone was detected only a few times. The chain combines TRBV7-9 with TRBJ1-2; 7 bases align to TRBD1. The CDR3 runs 14 residues. Germline V gene sequence: CDR1 SEHNR, CDR2 FQNEAQ (reference sequence). V lost 4 bases and J lost 8; bases outside the gene matches: 10. The CDR3 DNA follows: TGTGCCAGCAGCTCCCCGACAGGGAGGAGCGGCTACACCTTC. It encodes CASSSPTGRSGYTF.

The chain couples TRBV7-9 to TRBJ1-3; D is uncertain. V lost 0 bases to trimming and J lost 1 base, with 7 bases between them. The CDR3 covers 15 residues. Germline assignment: CDR1 SEHNR and CDR2 FQNEAQ (reference sequence). The CDR3 spells CASSLAEASGNTIYF. CDR3 DNA: TGTGCCAGCAGCTTAGCGGAGGCATCTGGAAACACCATATATTTT.

This chain uses TRBV7-2 with TRBJ2-7; D unclear. Germline lookup yields CDR1 SGHTA and CDR2 FQGNSA. The V end was cut by 1 base, the J end by 3 bases, with 10 bases between. This CDR3 comprises 14 residues. In nucleotides, the CDR3 is TGTGCCAGCAGCTTAGGTTCGGTCGACTACGAGCAGTACTTC. Protein product: CASSLGSVDYEQYF.

The chain links TRBV7-6 to TRBJ1-5; D call uncertain. In germline, CDR1 is SGHVS, CDR2 FNYEAQ. This CDR3 comprises 15 residues. V was trimmed by 0 bases and J by 0 bases, leaving 6 bases between them. The CDR3 DNA reads as TGTGCCAGCAGCTTAGCGTTGGGTAGCAATCAGCCCCAGCATTTT. Its protein is CASSLALGSNQPQHF.